One sample yielded the 8 T cell receptor beta chains listed below, sequenced in a study of T cell repertoires in cytomegalovirus infection. For these receptors, no antigen is known. TCRdb reanalysed the reads using MiXCR and keeps one entry per CDR3 protein. Of around 100,000 distinct CDR3 sequences listed, around 45% are singletons. The sequencing used CD8+ T cells from cultured PBMCs, collected from culture after CMV antigen stimulation. The receptor set was obtained from a human donor in good health (CMV status not recorded). Some clones in this sample may be carry-over from other donors' samples.

This clonotype has at least ten counts. The J gene is TRBJ2-3, the V gene TRBV7-2; maybe TRBD2 (5 bases). Germline assignment: CDR1 SGHTA and CDR2 FQGNSA. Deletions cut 0 bases from V and 5 bases from J, with 9 bases between. The CDR3 has 14 residues. The DNA of the CDR3 is TGTGCCAGCAGCTTAGCGGTCGGGGAAGATACGCAGTATTTT. Encoded protein: CASSLAVGEDTQYF.

This clonotype has a handful of counts. The CDR3 here is CASSSHSGVANTEAFF. CDR3 in DNA: TGTGCCAGCAGCTCACATTCGGGGGTCGCGAACACTGAAGCTTTCTTT. This rearrangement joins TRBV7-8 to TRBJ1-1, with D possibly TRBD1 on 5 matching bases. The V gene's germline CDR1 is SGHVS and CDR2 FQNEAQ. CDR3 length: 16 amino acids. The V end lost 4 bases, the J end lost 1 base, and 16 bases lay between the germline ends.

This clonotype was seen a few times. The chain recombines TRBV4-1 with TRBJ1-6; 7 nucleotides match TRBD1. With V trimmed by 3 bases and J by 9 bases, 5 bases remained unmatched. Germline lookup yields CDR1 MGHRA and CDR2 YSYEKL. This CDR3 has 14 residues. CDR3 sequence (DNA): TGCGCCAGCAGCCACCAATCAGGGGGTTCACCCCTCCACTTT. Its translation: CASSHQSGGSPLHF.

This chain's CDR3 is CASSSGQIRRFF. The CDR3 DNA sequence: TGTGCCAGTAGTTCGGGACAGATAAGGAGGTTCTTC. The genes are TRBV19 and TRBJ2-1; TRBD1 agrees at 7 bases. This CDR3 has 12 residues. The V segment lost 5 bases and the J segment 15 bases; nucleotides outside the gene matches: 10. Germline V gives CDR1 LNHDA, CDR2 SQIVND (reference sequence). Full variable domain (missing parts from reference TRBV19 and TRBJ2-1): DGGITQSPKYLFRKEGQNVTLSCEQNLNHDAMYWYRQDPGQGLRLIYYSQIVNDFQKGDIAEGYSVSREKKESFPLTVTSAQKNPTAFYLCASSSGQIRRFFGPGTRLTVL.

There are a few counts of this clonotype. This sequence joins TRBV5-5 and TRBJ2-3; TRBD1 agrees at 8 bases. CDR1 and CDR2 (germline): SGHKS, YYEKEE (reference sequence). J was trimmed by 5 bases and V by 4 bases; bases with no gene match: 6. The CDR3 extends over 14 amino acids. The CDR3: CASSPGQGVDTQYF. The CDR3 DNA is TGTGCCAGCAGCCCAGGACAGGGAGTAGATACGCAGTATTTT.

This clonotype has only a few counts. The V call is TRBV7-2, the J call TRBJ2-7; TRBD2 agrees at 8 bases. The CDR3 has 13 residues. V trimming: 5 bases; J trimming: 5 bases; junction bases outside the gene matches: 5. CDR1 is SGHTA, CDR2 FQGNSA, per germline. The CDR3 reads CASSTTSAHEQYF. In DNA form, the CDR3 reads TGTGCCAGCAGCACGACTAGCGCCCACGAGCAGTACTTC.

The V and J genes are TRBV19 and TRBJ1-1, with D tentatively TRBD1 (5 bases). Germline assignment: CDR1 LNHDA and CDR2 SQIVND (reference sequence). CDR3 length: 15 residues. V lost 9 bases and J 1 base, leaving 18 bases between the germline ends. The CDR3 region has the DNA TGTGCCAGCTCCGCGGGGACCAGAGGGAACACTGAAGCTTTCTTT. Translated: CASSAGTRGNTEAFF.

The CDR3 region is CASSLVAGVQETQYF. CDR3 coding DNA: TGTGCCAGCAGCTTAGTAGCGGGGGTCCAAGAGACCCAGTACTTC. The genes are TRBV7-6 and TRBJ2-5; 9 bases are a match to TRBD2. J was trimmed by 1 base and V by 1 base; bases with no gene match: 1. Germline CDR1 is SGHVS and CDR2 is FNYEAQ. This CDR3 has 15 residues.